The following is a T cell receptor (beta chain) sequence with its context. This clonotype was found many times. Its antigen has not been determined. Base qualities are not recorded, but no much larger clone differs from it by a single base. The CDR3 holds 11 amino acids from the cysteine to the phenylalanine. Just the 33-base CDR3 DNA is kept, in frame starting at base 1. In the germline V gene, CDR1 corresponds to SQVTM and CDR2 to ANQGSEA. V and J are truncated by 4 bases and 6 bases respectively, leaving an intervening sequence of 9 bases. The sample belongs to a study of regulatory T cells in long-lasting Graves disease (dated by TCRdb to the early 2020s). Study-wide context: Antithyroid drugs had been taken for less than 3 months by newly diagnosed Graves' disease patients. Persistent Graves' disease patients were compared with newly diagnosed Graves' disease patients by peripheral blood TCR sequencing and RNA sequencing. The study took place in China and was registered as a clinical trial. TCR sequencing covered 13 persistent and 20 or so newly diagnosed Graves' disease patients, around 33 samples in total.

Beyond this particular receptor, the publication reports: The study examined only peripheral blood because the primary lesion, thyroid tissue, could not be accessed. TRBV28, TRBJ1-2 and TRBJ2-5 were preferentially used in persistent disease, while TRBV20-1 and TRBJ2-1 were favored in newly diagnosed disease. Lower TCR Shannon entropy and fewer highly expanded clones were observed in persistent Graves' disease patients than in newly diagnosed patients, which suggested clonal expansion. As a limitation, the authors acknowledged that the small sample size may reduce accuracy. More public clonotypes were shared among persistent patients (more than 2,500) than among newly diagnosed patients (under 1,000). Only the TCR beta chain was sequenced and analyzed.

The method behind the library was multiplex PCR. The instrument given in TCRdb is Illumina HiSeq 4000. iRepertoire HTBI primers and Arm-PCR amplification of CDR3 regions were used to construct TCR beta libraries. Before sequencing, the PCR products went through gel purification. In the source study's methods: Gene usage analysis of CDR3 amino acid clonotypes used the roughly 62 TRBV and 14 to 15 TRBJ segments found across samples. Filtered high-quality paired reads were merged into contigs using COPE and FqMerger. BLAST was used to align contigs to the IMGT TRBV, TRBD and TRBJ reference genes, and CDR3 was defined following IMGT. Any clonotype with a frequency above 0.1% was counted as a highly expanded clone. Shannon entropy was used to measure repertoire diversity, and the Gini coefficient was used to measure V-J evenness. Public clonotypes were defined as clonotypes shared by more than one individual. TCRdb redid the processing of the public reads, applying fastp at Q25 and MiXCR, and retained in-frame beta chains. Rows with one shared CDR3 protein collapse into an entry with the most common genes and DNA. The V and J calls and clone size are TCRdb's, not the authors'. For this sample there are 540,000 or so distinct CDR3 sequences; roughly 14% appear just once. The ten largest clonotypes hold under 10% of the sample.

The time point label, read with the paper, signifies: newly diagnosed GD, antithyroid drugs for less than 3 months. For both TCR sequencing and RNA sequencing, RNA was extracted from PBMCs using TRIzol. The diagnosis of Graves' disease followed American Thyroid Association guidelines. The patients came from an endocrinology department in Xi'an, China. From each patient, approximately 9 milliliters of peripheral blood was collected into an EDTA anticoagulant tube. Ficoll Paque Plus density gradient separation was used to isolate PBMCs, and no further T cell sorting was done. RNA quality was checked with an Agilent 2100 Bioanalyzer and agarose gel, and concentration with a NanoDrop 2000. These data were also filed under a second study, of T cells in Graves' hyperthyroidism and ophthalmopathy. The second study, in turn, reports: A patient counted as having stable Graves' hyperthyroidism if no progression to ophthalmopathy occurred over 18 months of follow-up. The hyperthyroidism patients were between 18 and 65 years old and newly diagnosed, with a disease duration of less than 2 months. Any patient with an uncontrolled infection, another autoimmune disease, pregnancy or lactation was excluded. Diagnoses were established on the basis of clinical symptoms, serum thyroxine and TRAb, thyroid ultrasound, and orbital computed tomography. The TCR CDR3 was subjected to a first round of RT-PCR using the HTBI primer set and the Qiagen OneStep RT-PCR kit. Blood samples also contained most of the expanded thyroid clonotypes (frequency above 0.001), which suggests that blood repertoires may reflect thyroid immune responses. A 13 V-J signature model separated ophthalmopathy from stable hyperthyroidism, with approximately 86% sensitivity and roughly 81% specificity in cross-validation and 80%/75% in testing. During validation, the model predicted progression to ophthalmopathy a median of roughly 7.1 months ahead of onset, with more than 60% sensitivity and almost 75% specificity. To identify TCR V-J signatures that set the groups apart, the researchers used a discovery cohort of about a hundred patients, made up of approximately 43 with Graves' ophthalmopathy and approximately 57 with stable Graves' hyperthyroidism. Prospective prediction of ophthalmopathy was tested in an independent validation cohort of 18 to 20 hyperthyroidism patients and 15 to 17 patients who later progressed to ophthalmopathy. The 90 or so discovery patients were randomly split 7:3 into training and test sets. Thyroid tissue and blood T-cell repertoires from about six Graves' hyperthyroidism patients were also compared in the study. Once sampling was done, hyperthyroidism patients were given methimazole at a starting dose of 30 mg daily, whereas ophthalmopathy patients were given high-dose intravenous methylprednisolone. Libraries were constructed in a second round of multiplex PCR, after which size selection and purification were carried out. Paired-end sequencing of the libraries was performed with 100 bp reads on an Illumina HiSeq2000. Raw data were processed with SOAPnuke, discarding reads with adapters, uncalled bases, mean Phred below 15, or no exact constant-primer or identifier match. High-quality paired reads were merged using COPE v1.2.5, and each unique nucleotide sequence was defined as a clonotype. MiTCR v1.1 was used to align the clonotypes against IMGT TRBV, TRBD and TRBJ reference segments. The analysis included only V-J combinations with a frequency above 0.0001, which together covered 99.2% of the repertoires. The TCS score was defined as F50 (clonal expansion) divided by E x V (chaos), with BLOSUM62-based TCRdist calculated between CDR3 peptides within each V-J. Welch's t-statistics and random forest reduced 514 V-J features to 13, which were used in a naive Bayes classifier (R e1071). No statistical method was used to fix the sample size in advance, and group allocation was not hidden from the investigators. The paper reports TCR Vbeta CDR3 sequencing of some 140 peripheral blood samples: some 44 ophthalmopathy, about 75 hyperthyroidism and approximately 17 progressor patients.

The receptor's source is a man younger than 40 with Graves disease. Donor details come from another sample of the same person, matched by shared clones. Sequenced material: peripheral blood mononuclear cells (PBMCs), taken at new diagnosis, from a patient treated with antithyroid drugs. The chain was built from TRBV29-1 and TRBJ1-1; the D gene is unclear. The CDR3 reads as follows: CSVGNGAEAFF. DNA sequence: TGCAGCGTTGGAAATGGGGCTGAAGCTTTCTTT.